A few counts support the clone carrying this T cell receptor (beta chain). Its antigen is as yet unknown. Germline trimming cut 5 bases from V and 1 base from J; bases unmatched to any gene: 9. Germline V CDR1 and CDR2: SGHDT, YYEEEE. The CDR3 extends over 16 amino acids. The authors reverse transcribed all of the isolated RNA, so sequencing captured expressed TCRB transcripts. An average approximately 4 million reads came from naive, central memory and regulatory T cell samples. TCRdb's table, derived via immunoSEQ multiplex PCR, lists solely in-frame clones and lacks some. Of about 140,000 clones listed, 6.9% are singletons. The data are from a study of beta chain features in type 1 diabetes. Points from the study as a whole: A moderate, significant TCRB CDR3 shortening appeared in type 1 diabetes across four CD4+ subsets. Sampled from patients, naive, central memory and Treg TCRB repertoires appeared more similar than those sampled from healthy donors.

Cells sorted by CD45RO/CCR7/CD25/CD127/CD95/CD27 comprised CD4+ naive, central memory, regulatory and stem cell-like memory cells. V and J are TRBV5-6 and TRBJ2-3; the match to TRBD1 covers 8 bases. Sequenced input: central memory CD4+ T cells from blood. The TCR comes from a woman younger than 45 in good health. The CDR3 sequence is CASSSRRGRGTDTQYF. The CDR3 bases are TGTGCCAGCAGTTCCCGCAGGGGGCGGGGCACAGATACGCAGTATTTT.